Following are 13 T cell receptor beta chains from one sample sequenced in a study of neurological immune-mediated disorders. One entry per CDR3 protein, called by TCRdb with MiXCR from the 5' RACE reads. The sample gives around 29,000 distinct CDR3 sequences, 4.5% to 7% of which show up once; approximately 2.1% is in the top ten. The sample was CD4+ T cells from blood. These receptors were obtained from a woman between 45 and 65 years old in good health.

This clonotype was recorded many times. The V and J genes are TRBV20-1 and TRBJ2-7, with a possible D match to TRBD1 (5 bases). V was clipped by 0 bases and J by 2 bases, with 11 bases between them. Germline V gene sequence: CDR1 DFQATT, CDR2 SNEGSKA (reference sequence). This CDR3 spans 14 amino acids. The chain's CDR3 is CSARDPDKTYEQYF. As DNA, the CDR3 is TGCAGTGCTAGAGACCCGGACAAAACCTACGAGCAGTACTTC.

This clonotype was counted many times. The chain has TRBV12-3 or TRBV12-4 and TRBJ2-7, with TRBD1 matching over 9 bases. V shed 4 bases, J shed 6 bases, and the junction held 4 bases outside the gene matches. The CDR3 covers 13 residues. Here the CDR3 reads CASSWTGDSEQYF. As DNA, the CDR3 is TGTGCCAGCAGTTGGACAGGGGATAGCGAGCAGTACTTC.

This clonotype occurred many times. The chain uses TRBV2 and TRBJ2-1; a possible D gene is TRBD1 (6 bases). Per the germline V gene, CDR1 is SNHLY and CDR2 is FYNNEI. The CDR3 has 13 residues. The V end was cut by 0 bases, the J end by 12 bases, with 12 bases between. For the CDR3, the DNA is TGTGCCAGCAGTGAAGCGCAGGGGACGGGGCAGTTCTTC. This codes for CASSEAQGTGQFF.

This clonotype was observed at least ten times. The CDR3 DNA is TGTGCCAGCCAAAATCCGGGACAGGGAACAGATACGCAGTATTTT. It translates to CASQNPGQGTDTQYF. The chain employs TRBV28 and TRBJ2-3; 9 bases align to TRBD1. The CDR3 length is 15 residues. CDR1 and CDR2 from the germline V gene are MDHEN and SYDVKM. J was trimmed by 3 bases and V by 8 bases; bases with no gene match: 9. Based on the CDR3 plus reference TRBV28 and TRBJ2-3, the full variable domain is DVKVTQSSRYLVKRTGEKVFLECVQDMDHENMFWYRQDPGLGLRLIYFSYDVKMKEKGDIPEGYSVSREKKERFSLILESASTNQTSMYLCASQNPGQGTDTQYFGPGTRLTVL.

This clonotype was counted ten times or more. This sequence joins TRBV20-1 and TRBJ2-1, with TRBD2 matching 9 bases. This CDR3 is built from 12 residues. The junction had 2 bases not matched to a gene; V was cut back by 1 base and J by 10 bases. CDR1 and CDR2 from the germline V gene are DFQATT and SNEGSKA (reference sequence). The CDR3 reads CSARGGLAEQFF. CDR3 nucleotides: TGCAGTGCTAGAGGAGGACTAGCGGAGCAGTTCTTC.

The sample holds many counts of this clonotype. At one end the junction does not follow the germline gene, possibly because of a read error. The J gene is TRBJ2-2, the V gene TRBV14; 10 bases line up with TRBD2. Germline V gene data show CDR1 as SGHDN and CDR2 as FVKESK. The length of the CDR3 is 15 residues. The CDR3 is CASSQVLAGAGEPFF. In DNA, the CDR3 is TGTGCCAGCAGCCAAGTCCTAGCGGGAGCCGGGGAGCCGTTTTTT. The entire variable domain, with the rest obtained from reference TRBV14 and TRBJ2-2, is as follows: EAGVTQFPSHSVIEKGQTVTLRCDPISGHDNLYWYRRVMGKEIKFLLHFVKESKQDESGMPNNRFLAERTGGTYSTLKVQPAELEDSGVYFCASSQVLAGAGEPFFGEGSRLTVL.

This clonotype was detected many times. This chain connects TRBV5-1 to TRBJ2-1; a possible D gene is TRBD1 (5 bases). V dropped 0 bases and J dropped 6 bases, with 13 bases sitting between them. Germline CDR1 and CDR2: SGHRS and YFSETQ. CDR3 length: 15 residues. CDR3 sequence reads: CASSLEGVEPNEQFF. CDR3 coding DNA: TGCGCCAGCAGCTTGGAAGGGGTGGAGCCCAATGAGCAGTTCTTC. The variable domain in full, completed from reference TRBV5-1 and TRBJ2-1, reads KAGVTQTPRYLIKTRGQQVTLSCSPISGHRSVSWYQQTPGQGLQFLFEYFSETQRNKGNFPGRFSGRQFSNSRSEMNVSTLELGDSALYLCASSLEGVEPNEQFFGPGTRLTVL.

This clonotype has at least ten counts. The chain employs TRBV20-1 and TRBJ2-1; possible D gene TRBD2, 7 bases. The germline gives CDR1 DFQATT, CDR2 SNEGSKA (reference sequence). V lost 0 bases and J 2 bases, leaving 8 bases between the germline ends. The CDR3 covers 14 residues. The CDR3 sequence: CSAREGGAYNEQFF. The DNA of the CDR3 is TGCAGTGCTAGAGAAGGGGGGGCCTACAATGAGCAGTTCTTC.

At least ten counts were recorded for this clonotype. The chain has TRBV9 and TRBJ2-3; D gene ambiguous. Trimming took 3 bases from V and 0 from J, leaving 11 bases between them. In germline, CDR1 is SGDLS, CDR2 YYNGEE. CDR3 length equals 15 residues. CDR3 sequence (DNA): TGTGCCAGCAGCGAGAACCCCTCTAGCACAGATACGCAGTATTTT. Translation gives CASSENPSSTDTQYF.

This clonotype was recorded at least ten times. This chain connects TRBV18 to TRBJ1-5; TRBD1 is a possible D gene (5 bases). Germline CDR1 reads KGHSH; CDR2 reads LQKENI. This CDR3 contains 15 residues. Trimming left V 6 bases short and J 0 bases short, with 12 bases between. The CDR3 coding sequence is TGTGCCAGCTCCGCAGGGACGGATAGCAATCAGCCCCAGCATTTT. It translates to CASSAGTDSNQPQHF.

This clonotype was seen ten or more times. This sequence joins TRBV4-1 and TRBJ2-2; D not resolved. V dropped 4 bases and J dropped 2 bases, with 14 bases sitting between them. The CDR3 has 16 amino acids. The germline V gene encodes CDR1 MGHRA and CDR2 YSYEKL. In DNA, the CDR3 is TGCGCCAGCAGCCTCTCCGCGACAACTAACACCGGGGAGCTGTTTTTT. This encodes CASSLSATTNTGELFF.

This clonotype was recorded many times. CDR3 bases: TGTGCCAGCAGTTTGGTGAAGGGGTTCATCTACGAGCAGTACTTC. As protein: CASSLVKGFIYEQYF. The chain links TRBV28 to TRBJ2-7; D may be TRBD1 (5 bases). The V gene lost 3 bases and the J gene lost 3 bases, with 15 bases spanning the gap. Germline V gene data show CDR1 as MDHEN and CDR2 as SYDVKM. The CDR3 spans 15 residues.

This clonotype was recorded at least ten times. The rearrangement uses TRBV9 and TRBJ2-1, with a weak D call TRBD2 (5 bases). Germline loops: CDR1 SGDLS, CDR2 YYNGEE. This CDR3 is 16 amino acids long. V lost 6 bases, J lost 0 bases, and 16 bases lay in between. This CDR3 is CASTGGGQSSYNEQFF. DNA of the CDR3: TGTGCCAGCACCGGTGGCGGGCAGAGCTCCTACAATGAGCAGTTCTTC.